This TCR beta chain was profiled in a study of Graves' ophthalmopathy and Graves' hyperthyroidism. From germline, CDR1 is LGHDT and CDR2 YNNKEL (reference sequence). Between the trimmed V and J ends, which lost 2 bases and 0 bases, there was a span of 16 bases. This CDR3 is built from 17 residues. This clonotype was detected only a few times. Amplification from RNA transcripts yielded the TCR beta CDR3 regions. The library came from an HTBI-primed first-round RT-PCR and a second-round multiplex PCR. TCRdb analysed the multiplex PCR reads with MiXCR anew, one entry per CDR3 protein. In the table there are about 600,000 distinct CDR3 sequences, under 45% of which are singletons.

Sequencing was performed on peripheral blood or thyroid tissue (not recorded which). The rearrangement links TRBV3-1 to TRBJ1-1; no reliable D call. This TCR derives from an adult man with Graves' hyperthyroidism. The CDR3 DNA is TGTGCCAGCAGCCAATCAACTGGGCCCCTTCTGAACACTGAAGCTTTCTTT. This gives the protein CASSQSTGPLLNTEAFF.